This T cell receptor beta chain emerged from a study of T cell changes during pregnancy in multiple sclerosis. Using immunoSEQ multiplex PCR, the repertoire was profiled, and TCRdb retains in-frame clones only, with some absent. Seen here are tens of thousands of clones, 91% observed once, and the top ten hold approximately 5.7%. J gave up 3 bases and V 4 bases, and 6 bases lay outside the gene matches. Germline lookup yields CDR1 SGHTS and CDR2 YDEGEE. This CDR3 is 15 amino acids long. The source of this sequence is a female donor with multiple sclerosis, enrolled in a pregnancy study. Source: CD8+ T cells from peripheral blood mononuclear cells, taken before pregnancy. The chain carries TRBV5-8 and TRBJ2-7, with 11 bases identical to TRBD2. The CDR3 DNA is TGTGCCAGCAGCCCGGGACTAGCGGAACGCTACGAGCAGTACTTC. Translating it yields CASSPGLAERYEQYF.